This TCR beta chain was sequenced for a study of blood T cells in healthy people across ages. It was with a sample-barcoded 5' primer and a J-beta primer mix that a second PCR of about 7 to 12 cycles was run. Each CDR3 protein gets one entry after TCRdb re-called the 5' RACE reads with MiXCR. The sample has about 1,500,000 distinct CDR3 sequences; roughly 40% are singletons. Remarks on this clonotype: No antigen is known for it.

The CDR3 spans 14 residues. Study results and caveats: Donor CMV status, an unknown factor, possibly confounded changes in expanded clonotypes. A roughly linear fall in TCR beta diversity per million T cells was seen with increasing age.

The chain has TRBV12-3 or TRBV12-4 and TRBJ2-4; TRBD1 agrees at 8 bases. The J call may be mistaken, given a closer DNA end match to TRBJ2-7. Sequencing was performed on blood. This TCR came from a woman younger than 30 in good health. For the CDR3, the DNA is TGTGCCAGCAGACTACAGGGGGGACCCTACGAGCAGTACTTC. Translation: CASRLQGGPYEQYF.